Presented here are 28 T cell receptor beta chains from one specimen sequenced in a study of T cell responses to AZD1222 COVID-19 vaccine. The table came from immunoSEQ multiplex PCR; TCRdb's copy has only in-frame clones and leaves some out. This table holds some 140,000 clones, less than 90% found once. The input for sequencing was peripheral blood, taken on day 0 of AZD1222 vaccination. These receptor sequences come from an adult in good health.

CDR3 DNA sequence: TGCAGTGCCCCCGGGACTAGCTCGTACTTC. Encoded protein: CSAPGTSSYF. This sequence joins TRBV20-1 and TRBJ2-5, with 9 bases fitting TRBD2. CDR1 is DFQATT, CDR2 SNEGSKA, per germline (reference sequence). The V and J ends lost 6 bases and 13 bases, in that order; junction bases with no gene match: 6. This CDR3 has 10 residues.

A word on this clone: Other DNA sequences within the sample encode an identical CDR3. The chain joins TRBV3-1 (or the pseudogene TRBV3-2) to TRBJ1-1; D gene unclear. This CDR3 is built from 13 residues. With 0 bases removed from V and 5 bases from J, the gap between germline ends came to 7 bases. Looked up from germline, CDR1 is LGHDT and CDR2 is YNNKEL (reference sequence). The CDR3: CASSQDGGTEAFF. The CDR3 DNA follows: TGTGCCAGCAGCCAAGATGGAGGGACTGAAGCTTTCTTT.

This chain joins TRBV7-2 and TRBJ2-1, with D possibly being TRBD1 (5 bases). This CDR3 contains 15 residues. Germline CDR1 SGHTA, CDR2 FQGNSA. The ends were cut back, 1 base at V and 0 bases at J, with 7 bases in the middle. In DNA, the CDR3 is TGTGCCAGCAGCTTAGACAGGAACTCCTACAATGAGCAGTTCTTC. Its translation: CASSLDRNSYNEQFF.

The CDR3 bases are TGCTCAACTCTCGGGGGCGCGTACAGCACTGAAGCTTTCTTT. It translates to CSTLGGAYSTEAFF. The rearrangement links TRBV29-1 to TRBJ1-1; the D gene is possibly TRBD1 (6 bases). Germline loops: CDR1 SQVTM, CDR2 ANQGSEA. The CDR3 is 14 residues long.

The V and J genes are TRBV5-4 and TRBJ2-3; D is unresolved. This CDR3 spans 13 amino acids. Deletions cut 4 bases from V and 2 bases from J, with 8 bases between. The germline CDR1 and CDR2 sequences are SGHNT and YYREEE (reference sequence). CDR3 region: CASSPTSTDTQYF. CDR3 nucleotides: TGTGCCAGCAGCCCAACATCCACAGATACGCAGTATTTT.

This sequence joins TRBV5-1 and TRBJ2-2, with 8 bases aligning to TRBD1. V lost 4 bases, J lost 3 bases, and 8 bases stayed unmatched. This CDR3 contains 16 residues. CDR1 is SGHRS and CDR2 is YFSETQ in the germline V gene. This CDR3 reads CASSPDIRGHTGELFF. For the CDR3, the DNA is TGCGCCAGCAGCCCCGACATCAGGGGGCACACCGGGGAGCTGTTTTTT. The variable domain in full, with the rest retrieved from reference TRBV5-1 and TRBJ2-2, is KAGVTQTPRYLIKTRGQQVTLSCSPISGHRSVSWYQQTPGQGLQFLFEYFSETQRNKGNFPGRFSGRQFSNSRSEMNVSTLELGDSALYLCASSPDIRGHTGELFFGEGSRLTVL.

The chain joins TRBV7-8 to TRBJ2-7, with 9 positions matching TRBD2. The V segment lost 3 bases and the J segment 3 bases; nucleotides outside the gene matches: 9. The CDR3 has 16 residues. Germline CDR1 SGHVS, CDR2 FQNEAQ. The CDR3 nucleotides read TGTGCCAGCAGCTTCGACGGCGGGGGGGACTACTACGAGCAGTACTTC. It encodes CASSFDGGGDYYEQYF. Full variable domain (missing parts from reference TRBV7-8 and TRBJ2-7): GAGVSQSPRYKVAKRGQDVALRCDPISGHVSLFWYQQALGQGPEFLTYFQNEAQLDKSGLPSDRFFAERPEGSVSTLKIQRTQQEDSAVYLCASSFDGGGDYYEQYFGPGTRLTVT.

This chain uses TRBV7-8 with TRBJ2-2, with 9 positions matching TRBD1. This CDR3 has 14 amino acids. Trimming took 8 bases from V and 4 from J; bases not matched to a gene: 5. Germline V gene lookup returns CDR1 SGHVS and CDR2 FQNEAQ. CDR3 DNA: TGTGCCAGCCCGACGGGACAGGGCACCGGGGAGCTGTTTTTT. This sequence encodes CASPTGQGTGELFF.

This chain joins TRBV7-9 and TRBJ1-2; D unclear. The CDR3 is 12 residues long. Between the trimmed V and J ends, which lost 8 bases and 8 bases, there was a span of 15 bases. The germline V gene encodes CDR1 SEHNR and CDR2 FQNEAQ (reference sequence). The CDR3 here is CASVLGQAGYTF. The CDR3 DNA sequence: TGTGCCAGCGTGCTGGGCCAGGCCGGCTACACCTTC. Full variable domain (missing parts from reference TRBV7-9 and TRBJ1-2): DTGVSQNPRHKITKRGQNVTFRCDPISEHNRLYWYRQTLGQGPEFLTYFQNEAQLEKSRLLSDRFSAERPKGSFSTLEIQRTEQGDSAMYLCASVLGQAGYTFGSGTRLTVV.

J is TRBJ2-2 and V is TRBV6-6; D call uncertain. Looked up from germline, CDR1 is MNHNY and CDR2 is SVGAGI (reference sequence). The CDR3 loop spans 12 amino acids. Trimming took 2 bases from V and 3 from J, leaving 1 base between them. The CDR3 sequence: CASSYHTGELFF. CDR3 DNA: TGTGCCAGCAGTTACCACACCGGGGAGCTGTTTTTT.

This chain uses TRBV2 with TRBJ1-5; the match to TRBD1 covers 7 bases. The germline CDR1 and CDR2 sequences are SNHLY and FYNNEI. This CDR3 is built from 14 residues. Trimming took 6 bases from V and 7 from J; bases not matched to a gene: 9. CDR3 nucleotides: TGTGCCAGCAGCGTCGACAGGGTGCAGCAGCCCCAGCATTTT. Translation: CASSVDRVQQPQHF.

The CDR3 region is CSAPMRQQETQYF. CDR3 sequence (DNA): TGCAGCGCCCCCATGAGACAGCAAGAGACCCAGTACTTC. V gene TRBV29-1 combines with J gene TRBJ2-5; TRBD1 is a possible D gene (5 bases). Per the germline V gene, CDR1 is SQVTM and CDR2 is ANQGSEA. The CDR3 runs 13 residues. V was clipped by 7 bases and J by 2 bases, with 14 bases between them.

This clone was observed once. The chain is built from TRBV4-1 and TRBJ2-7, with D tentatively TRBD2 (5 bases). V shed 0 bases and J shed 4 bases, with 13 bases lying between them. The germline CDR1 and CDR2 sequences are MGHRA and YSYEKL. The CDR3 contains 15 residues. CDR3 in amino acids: CASSQDRITGYEQYF. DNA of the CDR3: TGCGCCAGCAGCCAAGATAGAATAACGGGGTACGAGCAGTACTTC.

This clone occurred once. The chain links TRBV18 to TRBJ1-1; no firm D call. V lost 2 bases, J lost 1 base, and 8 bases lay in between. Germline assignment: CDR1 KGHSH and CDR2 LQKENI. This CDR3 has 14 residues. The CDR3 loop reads CASSPINGNTEAFF. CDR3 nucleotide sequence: TGTGCCAGCTCACCAATAAACGGGAACACTGAAGCTTTCTTT.

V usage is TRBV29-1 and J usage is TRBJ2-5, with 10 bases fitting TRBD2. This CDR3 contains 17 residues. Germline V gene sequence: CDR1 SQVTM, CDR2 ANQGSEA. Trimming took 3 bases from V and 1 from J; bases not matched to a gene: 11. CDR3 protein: CSVDLLQPSGGQETQYF. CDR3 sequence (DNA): TGCAGCGTTGATCTTCTGCAGCCTAGCGGGGGCCAAGAGACCCAGTACTTC.

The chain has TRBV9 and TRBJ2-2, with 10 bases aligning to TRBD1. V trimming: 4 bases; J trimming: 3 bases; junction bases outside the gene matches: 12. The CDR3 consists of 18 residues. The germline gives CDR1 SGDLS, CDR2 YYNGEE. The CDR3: CASSTRRLGTGDTGELFF. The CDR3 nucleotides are TGTGCCAGCAGCACACGGAGGCTTGGGACAGGGGACACCGGGGAGCTGTTTTTT. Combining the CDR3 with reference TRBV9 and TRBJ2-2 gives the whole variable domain DSGVTQTPKHLITATGQRVTLRCSPRSGDLSVYWYQQSLDQGLQFLIQYYNGEERAKGNILERFSAQQFPDLHSELNLSSLELGDSALYFCASSTRRLGTGDTGELFFGEGSRLTVL.

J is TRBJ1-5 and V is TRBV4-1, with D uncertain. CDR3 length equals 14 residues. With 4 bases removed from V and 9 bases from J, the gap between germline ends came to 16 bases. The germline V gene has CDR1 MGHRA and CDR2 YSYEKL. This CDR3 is CASSPRAPGTPQHF. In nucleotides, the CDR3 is TGCGCCAGCAGCCCTCGCGCCCCGGGTACGCCCCAGCATTTT.

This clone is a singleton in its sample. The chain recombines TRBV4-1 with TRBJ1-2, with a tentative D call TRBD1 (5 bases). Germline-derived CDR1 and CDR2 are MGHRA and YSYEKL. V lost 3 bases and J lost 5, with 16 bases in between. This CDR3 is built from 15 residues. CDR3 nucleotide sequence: TGCGCCAGCAGCCAGGGGCAGGGCGGTTGGTATGGCTACACCTTC. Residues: CASSQGQGGWYGYTF.

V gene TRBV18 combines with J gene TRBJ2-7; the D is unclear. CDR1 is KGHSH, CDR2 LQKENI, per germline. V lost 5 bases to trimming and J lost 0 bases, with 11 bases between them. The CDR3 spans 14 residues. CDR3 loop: CASSNSRSSYEQYF. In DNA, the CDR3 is TGTGCCAGCTCAAACAGCCGGAGCTCCTACGAGCAGTACTTC.

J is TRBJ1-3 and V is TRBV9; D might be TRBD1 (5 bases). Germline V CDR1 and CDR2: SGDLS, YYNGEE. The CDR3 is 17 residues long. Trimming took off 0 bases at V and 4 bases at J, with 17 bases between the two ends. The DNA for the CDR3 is TGTGCCAGCAGCGTAGGGGGGACCGACCCGGAGGGAAACACCATATATTTT. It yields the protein CASSVGGTDPEGNTIYF.

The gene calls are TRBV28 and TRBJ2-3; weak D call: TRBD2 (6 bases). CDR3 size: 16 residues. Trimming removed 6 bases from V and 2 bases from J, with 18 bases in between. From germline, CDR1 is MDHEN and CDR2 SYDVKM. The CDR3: CASSPLGSGNTDTQYF. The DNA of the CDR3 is TGTGCCAGCAGCCCCCTCGGGAGCGGAAACACAGATACGCAGTATTTT.

CDR3 DNA: TGTGCCAGCAGTGCTGGGACAGGGGAGATCTACGAGCAGTACTTC. It yields the protein CASSAGTGEIYEQYF. The chain combines TRBV2 with TRBJ2-7, with 10 bases aligning to TRBD1. The length of the CDR3 is 15 residues. Germline CDR1 and CDR2: SNHLY and FYNNEI. V dropped 4 bases and J dropped 3; count of bases not matched to a gene: 6.

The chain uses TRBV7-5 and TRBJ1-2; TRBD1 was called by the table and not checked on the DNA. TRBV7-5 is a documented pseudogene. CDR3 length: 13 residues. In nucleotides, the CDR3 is TGTGCCAGAAGCTTTAAGGACAGGTATGGCTACACCTTC. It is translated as CARSFKDRYGYTF.

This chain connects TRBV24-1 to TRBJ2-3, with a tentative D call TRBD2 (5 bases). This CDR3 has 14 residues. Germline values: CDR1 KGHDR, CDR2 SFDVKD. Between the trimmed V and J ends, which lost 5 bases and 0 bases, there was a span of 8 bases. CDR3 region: CATSGTDSTDTQYF. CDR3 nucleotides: TGTGCCACCAGTGGGACTGATAGCACAGATACGCAGTATTTT.

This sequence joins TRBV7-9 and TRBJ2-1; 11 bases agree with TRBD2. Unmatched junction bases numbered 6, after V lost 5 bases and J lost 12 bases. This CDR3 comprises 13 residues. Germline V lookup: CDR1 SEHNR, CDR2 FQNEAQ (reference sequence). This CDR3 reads CASSILAGGLQFF. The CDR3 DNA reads TGTGCCAGCAGCATTTTAGCGGGGGGGCTGCAGTTCTTC. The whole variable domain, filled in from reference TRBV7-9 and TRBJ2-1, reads DTGVSQNPRHKITKRGQNVTFRCDPISEHNRLYWYRQTLGQGPEFLTYFQNEAQLEKSRLLSDRFSAERPKGSFSTLEIQRTEQGDSAMYLCASSILAGGLQFFGPGTRLTVL.

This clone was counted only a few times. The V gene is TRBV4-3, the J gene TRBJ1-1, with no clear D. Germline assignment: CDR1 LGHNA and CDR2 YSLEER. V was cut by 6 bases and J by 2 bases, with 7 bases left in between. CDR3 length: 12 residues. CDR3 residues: CASRARNTEAFF. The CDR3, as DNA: TGCGCCAGCAGAGCGCGTAACACTGAAGCTTTCTTT.

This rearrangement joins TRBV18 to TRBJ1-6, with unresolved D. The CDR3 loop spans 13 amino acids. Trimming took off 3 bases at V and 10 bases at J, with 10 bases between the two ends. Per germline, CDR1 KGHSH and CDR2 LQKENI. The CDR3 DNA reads TGTGCCAGCTCACCGGACGCTGGGTCACCCCTCCACTTT. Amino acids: CASSPDAGSPLHF.

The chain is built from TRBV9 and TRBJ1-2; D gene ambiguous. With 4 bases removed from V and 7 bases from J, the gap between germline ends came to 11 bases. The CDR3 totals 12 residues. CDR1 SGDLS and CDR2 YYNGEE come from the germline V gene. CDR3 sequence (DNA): TGTGCCAGCAGCCCAAGTCTATTTGGCTACACCTTC. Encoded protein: CASSPSLFGYTF.